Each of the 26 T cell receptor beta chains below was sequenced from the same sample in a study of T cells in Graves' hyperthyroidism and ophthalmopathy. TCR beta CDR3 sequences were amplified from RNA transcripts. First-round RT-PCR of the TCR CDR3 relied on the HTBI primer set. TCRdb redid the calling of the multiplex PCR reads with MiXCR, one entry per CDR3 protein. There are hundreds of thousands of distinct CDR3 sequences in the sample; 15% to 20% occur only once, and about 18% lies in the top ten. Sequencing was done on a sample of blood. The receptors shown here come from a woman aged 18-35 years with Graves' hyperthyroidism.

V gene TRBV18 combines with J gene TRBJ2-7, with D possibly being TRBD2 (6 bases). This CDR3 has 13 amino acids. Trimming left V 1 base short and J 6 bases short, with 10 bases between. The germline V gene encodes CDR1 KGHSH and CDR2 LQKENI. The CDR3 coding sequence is TGTGCCAGCTCACCACTGGGACTCTCCGAGCAGTACTTC. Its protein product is CASSPLGLSEQYF.

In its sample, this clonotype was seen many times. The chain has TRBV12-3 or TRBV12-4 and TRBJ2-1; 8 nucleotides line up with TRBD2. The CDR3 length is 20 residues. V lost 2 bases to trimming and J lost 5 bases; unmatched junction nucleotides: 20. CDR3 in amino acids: CASSLNREWFVSGKNNEQFF. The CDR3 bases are TGTGCCAGCAGTTTAAACAGGGAATGGTTTGTTAGCGGGAAGAACAATGAGCAGTTCTTC.

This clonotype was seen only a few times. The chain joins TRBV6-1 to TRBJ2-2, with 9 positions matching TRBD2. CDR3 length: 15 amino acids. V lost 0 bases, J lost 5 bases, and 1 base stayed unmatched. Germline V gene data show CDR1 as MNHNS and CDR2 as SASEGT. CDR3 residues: CASSEAGLATGELFF. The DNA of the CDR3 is TGTGCCAGCAGTGAAGCTGGACTAGCGACCGGGGAGCTGTTTTTT.

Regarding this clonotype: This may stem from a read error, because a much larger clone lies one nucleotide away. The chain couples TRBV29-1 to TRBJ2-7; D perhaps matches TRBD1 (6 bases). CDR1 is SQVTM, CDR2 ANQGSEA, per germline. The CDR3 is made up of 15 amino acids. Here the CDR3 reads CSVARGRGQIDERYF. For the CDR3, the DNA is TGCAGCGTTGCTCGAGGCAGGGGACAAATCGACGAGCGGTACTTC.

The CDR3 region is CSVRLASGRAWETQYF. The CDR3 DNA reads as TGCAGCGTTCGGCTTGCTAGCGGGAGGGCCTGGGAGACCCAGTACTTC. The chain joins TRBV29-1 to TRBJ2-5; 12 nucleotides agree with TRBD2. V lost 5 bases to trimming and J lost 5 bases; unmatched junction nucleotides: 12. This CDR3 region has 16 residues. Germline assignment: CDR1 SQVTM and CDR2 ANQGSEA.

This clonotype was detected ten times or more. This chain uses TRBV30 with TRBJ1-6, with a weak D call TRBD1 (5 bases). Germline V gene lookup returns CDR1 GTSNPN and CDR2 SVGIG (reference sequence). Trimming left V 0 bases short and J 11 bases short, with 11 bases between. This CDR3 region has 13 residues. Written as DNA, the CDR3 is TGTGCCTGGAGTGTAAGGCAGGACACACCCCTCCACTTT. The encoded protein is CAWSVRQDTPLHF.

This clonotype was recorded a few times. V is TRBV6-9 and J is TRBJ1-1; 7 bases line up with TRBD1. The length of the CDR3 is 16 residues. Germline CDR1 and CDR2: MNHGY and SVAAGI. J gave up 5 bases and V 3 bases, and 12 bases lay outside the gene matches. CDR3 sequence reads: CASSYSKPRGRTEAFF. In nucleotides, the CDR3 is TGTGCCAGCAGTTACTCGAAGCCCAGGGGGAGGACTGAAGCTTTCTTT.

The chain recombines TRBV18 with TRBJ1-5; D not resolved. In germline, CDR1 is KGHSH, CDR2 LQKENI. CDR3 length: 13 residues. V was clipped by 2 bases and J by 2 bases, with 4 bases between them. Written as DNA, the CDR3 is TGTGCCAGCTCACCAAATGGCAATCAGCCCCAGCATTTT. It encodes CASSPNGNQPQHF.

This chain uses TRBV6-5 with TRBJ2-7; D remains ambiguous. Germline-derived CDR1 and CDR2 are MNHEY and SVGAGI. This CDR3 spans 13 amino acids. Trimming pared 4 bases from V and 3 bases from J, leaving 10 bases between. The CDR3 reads CASSFRNLYEQYF. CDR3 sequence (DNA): TGTGCCAGCAGTTTTAGGAACCTCTACGAGCAGTACTTC.

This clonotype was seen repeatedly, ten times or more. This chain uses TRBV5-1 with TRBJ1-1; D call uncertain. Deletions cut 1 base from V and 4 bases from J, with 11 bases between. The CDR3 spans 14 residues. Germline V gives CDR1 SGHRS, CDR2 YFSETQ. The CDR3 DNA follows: TGCGCCAGCAGCTTGTCTCAGGTGGGCACTGAAGCTTTCTTT. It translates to CASSLSQVGTEAFF.

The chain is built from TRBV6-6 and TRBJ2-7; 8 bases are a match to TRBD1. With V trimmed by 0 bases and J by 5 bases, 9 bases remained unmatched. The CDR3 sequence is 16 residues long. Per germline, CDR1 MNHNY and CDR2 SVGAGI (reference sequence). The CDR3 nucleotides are TGTGCCAGCAGTTACTCTGGCAGGGGGCAAGAGGACGAGCAGTACTTC. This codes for CASSYSGRGQEDEQYF.

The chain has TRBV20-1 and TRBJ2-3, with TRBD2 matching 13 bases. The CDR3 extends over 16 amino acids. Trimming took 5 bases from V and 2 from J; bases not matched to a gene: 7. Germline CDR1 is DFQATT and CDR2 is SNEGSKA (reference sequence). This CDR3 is CSARSGLAGNTDTQYF. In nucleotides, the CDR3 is TGCAGTGCTCGCTCGGGACTAGCGGGGAACACAGATACGCAGTATTTT.

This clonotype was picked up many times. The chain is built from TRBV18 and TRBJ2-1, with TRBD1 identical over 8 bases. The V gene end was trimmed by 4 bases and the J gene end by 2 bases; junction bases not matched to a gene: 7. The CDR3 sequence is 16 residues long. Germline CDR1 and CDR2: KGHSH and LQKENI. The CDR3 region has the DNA TGTGCCAGCTCACAGTTAGGACAGGGTGCCTACAATGAGCAGTTCTTC. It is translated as CASSQLGQGAYNEQFF.

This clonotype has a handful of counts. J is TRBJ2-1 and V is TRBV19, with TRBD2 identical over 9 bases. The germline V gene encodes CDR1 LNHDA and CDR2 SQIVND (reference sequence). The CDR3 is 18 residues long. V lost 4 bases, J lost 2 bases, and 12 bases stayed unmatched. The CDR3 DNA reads TGTGCCAGTAGTAGCGAAGGGACGCGGGAGGGTCCCTACAATGAGCAGTTCTTC. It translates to CASSSEGTREGPYNEQFF.

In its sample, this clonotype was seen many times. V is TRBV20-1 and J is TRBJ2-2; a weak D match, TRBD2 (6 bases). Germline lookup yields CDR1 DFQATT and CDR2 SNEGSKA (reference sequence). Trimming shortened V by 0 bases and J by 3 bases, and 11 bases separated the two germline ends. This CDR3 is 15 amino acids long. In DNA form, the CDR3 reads TGCAGTGCTAGAGACGGGGGAGCGGACACCGGGGAGCTGTTTTTT. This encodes CSARDGGADTGELFF.

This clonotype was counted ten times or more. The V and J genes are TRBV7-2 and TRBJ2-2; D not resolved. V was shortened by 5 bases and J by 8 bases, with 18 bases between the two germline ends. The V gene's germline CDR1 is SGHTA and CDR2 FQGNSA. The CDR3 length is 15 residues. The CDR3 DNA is TGTGCCAGCAGCCCCCCCGGACCCGGGTTGGGGGAGCTGTTTTTT. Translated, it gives CASSPPGPGLGELFF.

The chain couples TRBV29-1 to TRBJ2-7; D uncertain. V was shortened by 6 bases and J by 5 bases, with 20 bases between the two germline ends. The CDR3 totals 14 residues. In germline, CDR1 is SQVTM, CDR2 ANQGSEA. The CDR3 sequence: CSVAEGIYFDEQYF. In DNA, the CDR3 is TGCAGCGTCGCCGAAGGGATTTATTTCGACGAGCAGTACTTC.

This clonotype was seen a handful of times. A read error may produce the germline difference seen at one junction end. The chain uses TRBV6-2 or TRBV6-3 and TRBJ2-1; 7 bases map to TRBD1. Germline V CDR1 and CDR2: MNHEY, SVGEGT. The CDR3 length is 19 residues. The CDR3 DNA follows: TGTGCCAGCAGTTACTCGAGGGTATTAACAGGACAGGCTTACAATGGGCAGTTCTTC. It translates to CASSYSRVLTGQAYNGQFF.

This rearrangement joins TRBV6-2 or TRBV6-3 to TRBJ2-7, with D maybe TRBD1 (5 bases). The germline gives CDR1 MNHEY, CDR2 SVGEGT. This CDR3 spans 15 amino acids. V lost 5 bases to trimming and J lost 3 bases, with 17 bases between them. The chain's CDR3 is CASSPASKGDYEQYF. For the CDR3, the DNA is TGTGCCAGCAGTCCCGCCTCGAAAGGGGACTACGAGCAGTACTTC.

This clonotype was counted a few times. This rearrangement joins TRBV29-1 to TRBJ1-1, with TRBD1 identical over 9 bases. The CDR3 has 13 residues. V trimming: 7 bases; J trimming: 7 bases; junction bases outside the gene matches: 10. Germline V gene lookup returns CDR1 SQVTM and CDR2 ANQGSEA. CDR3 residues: CSALRDREVEAFF. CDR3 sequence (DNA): TGCAGCGCCCTCCGGGACAGGGAGGTTGAAGCTTTCTTT.

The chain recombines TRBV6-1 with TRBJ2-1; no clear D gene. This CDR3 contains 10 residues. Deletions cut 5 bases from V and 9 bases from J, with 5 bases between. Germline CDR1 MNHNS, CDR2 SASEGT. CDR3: CASSFSEQFF. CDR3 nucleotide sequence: TGTGCCAGCAGTTTCAGTGAGCAGTTCTTC.

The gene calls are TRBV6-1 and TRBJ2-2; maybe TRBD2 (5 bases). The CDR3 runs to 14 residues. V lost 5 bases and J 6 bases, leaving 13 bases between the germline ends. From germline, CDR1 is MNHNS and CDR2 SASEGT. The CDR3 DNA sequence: TGTGCCAGCAGTTTCTTGACTATCTCCGGGGAGCTGTTTTTT. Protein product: CASSFLTISGELFF.

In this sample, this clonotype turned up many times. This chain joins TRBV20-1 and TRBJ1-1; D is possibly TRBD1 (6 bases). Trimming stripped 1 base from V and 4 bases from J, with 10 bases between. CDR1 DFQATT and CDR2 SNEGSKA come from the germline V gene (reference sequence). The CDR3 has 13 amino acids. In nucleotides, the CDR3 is TGCAGTGCTAGAGCAGGGGCGGGCACTGAAGCTTTCTTT. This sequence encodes CSARAGAGTEAFF.

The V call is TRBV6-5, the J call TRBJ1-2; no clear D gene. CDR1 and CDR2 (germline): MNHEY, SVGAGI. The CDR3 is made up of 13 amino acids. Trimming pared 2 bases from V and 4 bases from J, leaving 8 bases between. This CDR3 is CASSYAKGYGYTF. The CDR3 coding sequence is TGTGCCAGCAGTTACGCCAAGGGCTATGGCTACACCTTC.

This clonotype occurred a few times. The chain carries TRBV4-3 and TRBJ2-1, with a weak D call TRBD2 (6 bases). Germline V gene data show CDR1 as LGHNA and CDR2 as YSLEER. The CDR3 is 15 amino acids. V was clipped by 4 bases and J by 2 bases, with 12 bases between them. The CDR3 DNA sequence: TGCGCCAGCAGCCTCAGCGGGTGGACCTACAATGAGCAGTTCTTC. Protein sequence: CASSLSGWTYNEQFF.

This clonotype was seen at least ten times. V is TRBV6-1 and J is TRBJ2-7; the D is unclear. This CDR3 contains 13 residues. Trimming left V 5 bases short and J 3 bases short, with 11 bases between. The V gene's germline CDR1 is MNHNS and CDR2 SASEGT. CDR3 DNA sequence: TGTGCCAGCAGTTATGGCCTTGACTACGAGCAGTACTTC. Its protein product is CASSYGLDYEQYF.